Below are 22 T cell receptor beta chains sequenced from a single sample in a study of identical twins. TCRdb independently ran MiXCR on the 5' RACE reads; one entry per CDR3 protein. The data show fewer than 900,000 distinct CDR3 sequences, with approximately 21% seen just once and 4% to 5.5% held by the top ten. In addition, the sample was reused for a study of T cells expressing NK-cell markers.

The material sequenced was PBMCs. The receptors originated from a woman aged 18-29 years in good health.

There are many counts of this clonotype. The V and J genes are TRBV6-1 and TRBJ2-7; unclear D gene. This CDR3 is 15 amino acids long. Per the germline V gene, CDR1 is MNHNS and CDR2 is SASEGT. V lost 3 bases and J 0 bases, leaving 12 bases between the germline ends. CDR3 sequence: CASSDMGGASYEQYF. The CDR3 region has the DNA TGTGCCAGCAGTGACATGGGCGGAGCCTCCTACGAGCAGTACTTC.

This clonotype has only a few counts. The CDR3: CASSQDLAGVWEQFF. In nucleotides, the CDR3 is TGTGCCAGCAGCCAAGACCTAGCGGGGGTTTGGGAGCAGTTCTTC. The chain carries TRBV4-2 and TRBJ2-1, with 10 bases identical to TRBD2. The CDR3 has 15 amino acids. The trim removed 0 bases at V and 10 bases at J, leaving 6 bases unmatched. Germline V lookup: CDR1 LGHNA, CDR2 YNFKEQ.

With respect to this clonotype: At one end, the junction sequence differs from germline, possibly due to a read error. The genes are TRBV20-1 and TRBJ2-1, with 16 bases that match TRBD2. The V gene's germline CDR1 is DFQATT and CDR2 SNEGSKA (reference sequence). There are 13 residues in the CDR3. CDR3 sequence: CSARPGLAGGQVF. The CDR3 nucleotides read TGCAGTGCTAGACCGGGACTAGCGGGGGGGCAAGTCTTC.

The V call is TRBV7-7, the J call TRBJ2-1; D is perhaps TRBD1 or TRBD2 (5 bases each). This CDR3 is built from 13 residues. In germline, CDR1 is SSHAT, CDR2 FNYEAQ (reference sequence). Trimming pared 3 bases from V and 8 bases from J, leaving 11 bases between. The CDR3, as DNA: TGTGCCAGCAGCTTTGGGGGATTAGATGAGCAGTTCTTC. It translates to CASSFGGLDEQFF.

This clonotype was seen only a few times. The V and J genes are TRBV12-3 or TRBV12-4 and TRBJ2-1; D gene uncertain. The length of the CDR3 is 15 residues. Trimming stripped 2 bases from V and 12 bases from J, with 20 bases between. Here the CDR3 DNA reads TGTGCCAGCAGTTTACTTGAAAGGCAAATAGGAGTGCAGTTCTTC. It specifies CASSLLERQIGVQFF.

This clonotype was seen a few times. The chain links TRBV12-3 or TRBV12-4 to TRBJ2-1; 8 positions agree with TRBD2. The CDR3 is 14 residues long. V was pared by 6 bases and J by 8 bases, with 9 bases of the junction left unmatched. The CDR3 loop is CASRSREAGDEQFF. The CDR3 coding sequence is TGTGCCAGCAGGTCTCGGGAAGCGGGAGATGAGCAGTTCTTC.

The chain is built from TRBV20-1 and TRBJ2-1, with D perhaps TRBD2 (6 bases). Deletions cut 0 bases from V and 4 bases from J, with 22 bases between. The CDR3 length is 18 residues. The germline CDR1 and CDR2 sequences are DFQATT and SNEGSKA (reference sequence). This CDR3 reads CSARDARGSGGNYNEQFF. The CDR3 DNA reads as TGCAGTGCTAGAGATGCTAGGGGCTCCGGCGGGAATTACAATGAGCAGTTCTTC.

In its sample, this clonotype was seen a few times. The gene calls are TRBV12-3 or TRBV12-4 and TRBJ2-2; D perhaps matches TRBD1 (6 bases). The CDR3 totals 17 residues. The V end was cut by 5 bases, the J end by 0 bases, with 16 bases between. CDR3 bases: TGTGCCAGCAGTCCAGGGGTACAGTACACGAACACCGGGGAGCTGTTTTTT. Its protein is CASSPGVQYTNTGELFF.

This chain joins TRBV3-1 and TRBJ1-1, with D possibly TRBD1 on 5 matching bases. V dropped 10 bases and J dropped 1 base, with 10 bases sitting between them. The CDR3 runs to 12 residues. The germline V gene has CDR1 LGHDT and CDR2 YNNKEL (reference sequence). This chain's CDR3 is CATGTQNTEAFF. The CDR3 nucleotides read TGTGCCACTGGGACTCAGAACACTGAAGCTTTCTTT.

This clonotype was found a few times. V is TRBV5-1 and J is TRBJ2-7, with 11 bases aligning to TRBD2. Germline trimming cut 3 bases from V and 5 bases from J; bases unmatched to any gene: 7. CDR3 length equals 15 residues. The germline gives CDR1 SGHRS, CDR2 YFSETQ. CDR3 DNA: TGCGCCAGCAGCTCCTTGGGACTAGCGGCCCACGAGCAGTACTTC. Translating gives CASSSLGLAAHEQYF.

In its sample, this clonotype was seen a few times. CDR3 DNA: TGTGCCAGCAGCTCCTCCTTAGCGGGGAGCTCCTACGAGCAGTACTTC. It yields the protein CASSSSLAGSSYEQYF. The gene calls are TRBV7-2 and TRBJ2-7, with TRBD2 matching over 8 bases. The germline V gene has CDR1 SGHTA and CDR2 FQGNSA. The length of the CDR3 is 16 residues. Germline trimming cut 4 bases from V and 0 bases from J; bases unmatched to any gene: 8.

The rearrangement links TRBV20-1 to TRBJ2-5; D tentatively fits TRBD1 or TRBD2 (6 bases each). The length of the CDR3 is 12 residues. Deletions cut 3 bases from V and 10 bases from J, with 15 bases between. Germline values: CDR1 DFQATT, CDR2 SNEGSKA (reference sequence). CDR3 sequence reads: CSARTVGGIQYF. The CDR3 bases are TGCAGTGCTAGGACAGTAGGGGGGATCCAGTACTTC.

The rearrangement joins TRBV10-3 to TRBJ2-5; the D gene is possibly TRBD2 (5 bases). CDR3 length: 14 residues. Germline V gene sequence: CDR1 ENHRY, CDR2 SYGVKD. Trimming pared 2 bases from V and 4 bases from J, leaving 11 bases between. Written as DNA, the CDR3 is TGTGCCATCAGTGAGGGAGGCCTCGGAGAGACCCAGTACTTC. Its translation is CAISEGGLGETQYF.

The table lists this clonotype with a few counts. The chain combines TRBV6-2 or TRBV6-3 with TRBJ1-2, with unresolved D. There are 15 residues in the CDR3. Per germline, CDR1 MNHEY and CDR2 SVGEGT. V was cut by 6 bases and J by 4 bases, with 18 bases left in between. The CDR3 bases are TGTGCCAGCAGCCCAGTTGTGTCTCCCCGCTATGGCTACACCTTC. This codes for CASSPVVSPRYGYTF.

This clonotype was picked up many times. The chain employs TRBV4-3 and TRBJ1-1, with D tentatively TRBD1 (5 bases). CDR1 is LGHNA and CDR2 is YSLEER in the germline V gene. Trimming left V 1 base short and J 4 bases short, with 10 bases between. The CDR3 sequence is 14 residues long. CDR3: CASSQGLGVTEAFF. CDR3 DNA: TGCGCCAGCAGCCAAGGTCTGGGGGTCACTGAAGCTTTCTTT.

CDR3 sequence: CSVEDRSSYNEQFF. In nucleotides, the CDR3 is TGCAGCGTTGAAGACAGGAGCTCCTACAATGAGCAGTTCTTC. The chain links TRBV29-1 to TRBJ2-1; no clear D gene. The V gene's germline CDR1 is SQVTM and CDR2 ANQGSEA. V was cut by 0 bases and J by 0 bases, with 6 bases left in between. The CDR3 is 14 amino acids.

This chain links TRBV5-6 with TRBJ1-3; D is perhaps TRBD1 (5 bases). V was shortened by 7 bases and J by 0 bases, with 14 bases between the two germline ends. CDR3 length equals 15 residues. Germline V gene lookup returns CDR1 SGHDT and CDR2 YYEEEE. The CDR3 nucleotides are TGTGCCAGCCAACAAGGGGAGGGCTCTGGAAACACCATATATTTT. Residues: CASQQGEGSGNTIYF.

V gene TRBV28 combines with J gene TRBJ2-3, with TRBD1 matching 7 bases. Trimming removed 6 bases from V and 8 bases from J; junction bases left unmatched: 8. This CDR3 region has 13 residues. Germline V gene lookup returns CDR1 MDHEN and CDR2 SYDVKM. CDR3: CASSGTASGTQYF. The CDR3, as DNA: TGTGCCAGCAGCGGGACAGCCTCGGGTACGCAGTATTTT. The variable domain in full, with the rest retrieved from reference TRBV28 and TRBJ2-3, is DVKVTQSSRYLVKRTGEKVFLECVQDMDHENMFWYRQDPGLGLRLIYFSYDVKMKEKGDIPEGYSVSREKKERFSLILESASTNQTSMYLCASSGTASGTQYFGPGTRLTVL.

The table lists this clonotype with a few counts. V usage is TRBV29-1 and J usage is TRBJ2-3; possible D gene TRBD2, 5 bases. This CDR3 is 13 amino acids long. Deletions cut 4 bases from V and 5 bases from J, with 13 bases between. The germline V gene encodes CDR1 SQVTM and CDR2 ANQGSEA. DNA of the CDR3: TGCAGCGTTGCGGCCAGAGGGAAAGATACGCAGTATTTT. The encoded protein is CSVAARGKDTQYF.

The rearrangement links TRBV11-2 to TRBJ2-7; TRBD2 agrees at 12 bases. V lost 0 bases to trimming and J lost 11 bases; unmatched junction nucleotides: 5. The CDR3 totals 14 residues. Germline-derived CDR1 and CDR2 are SGHAT and FQNNGV. CDR3 coding DNA: TGTGCCAGCAGCTTAGAGGCTAGCGGGAGGGAGGAGTACTTC. Its protein product is CASSLEASGREEYF.

The J gene is TRBJ2-2, the V gene TRBV20-1; no clear D. Between the trimmed V and J ends, which lost 8 bases and 0 bases, there was a span of 10 bases. Per germline, CDR1 DFQATT and CDR2 SNEGSKA (reference sequence). There are 13 residues in the CDR3. Here the CDR3 DNA reads TGCAGTCGACTTGATCCGAACACCGGGGAGCTGTTTTTT. Translated, it gives CSRLDPNTGELFF.

A few counts support this clonotype. The chain links TRBV5-1 to TRBJ1-1; tentatively, D is TRBD1 (5 bases). The germline V gene encodes CDR1 SGHRS and CDR2 YFSETQ. This CDR3 region has 13 residues. Trimming cost V 0 bases and J 8 bases, with 11 bases left between them. This CDR3 reads CASSLVRGAEAFF. In DNA, the CDR3 is TGCGCCAGCAGCTTGGTCCGAGGGGCAGAAGCTTTCTTT. Full variable domain (missing parts from reference TRBV5-1 and TRBJ1-1): KAGVTQTPRYLIKTRGQQVTLSCSPISGHRSVSWYQQTPGQGLQFLFEYFSETQRNKGNFPGRFSGRQFSNSRSEMNVSTLELGDSALYLCASSLVRGAEAFFGQGTRLTVV.